This TCR beta chain comes out of a study of T cell responses to AZD1222 COVID-19 vaccine. Points on this clone: Its specificity is unknown.

In germline, CDR1 is MDHEN, CDR2 SYDVKM. Trimming stripped 3 bases from V and 5 bases from J, with 19 bases between. The length of the CDR3 is 16 residues. Points from the study as a whole: Clonal diversity may have been underestimated, and the donors were mostly white British, with more females than males. A rise in Spike-specific TCR breadth and depth followed two AZD1222 doses. Nearly half of spike-specific TCRs reportedly target unmutated variant regions. Along spike, vaccine-associated CD4 TCRs were found throughout, with dominance at 160-218 and 743-854.

Libraries were prepared by immunoSEQ multiplex PCR; TCRdb keeps only in-frame clonotypes and omits some of them. Among about 110,000 clones listed, roughly 90% were seen once. The chain combines TRBV28 with TRBJ1-2; D possibly corresponds to TRBD1 (5 bases). The clonotype comes from an adult who received the AZD1222 COVID-19 vaccine. Sequenced material: peripheral blood, taken 28 days after the second AZD1222 dose. CDR3 in amino acids: CASSFPTRDGAYGYTF. CDR3 bases: TGTGCCAGCAGTTTTCCGACCCGGGACGGTGCATATGGCTACACCTTC.